This T cell receptor (beta chain) was documented in a study of vaccination effects on CD4 cells after COVID-19. Study-level findings and limits: After vaccination, at late timepoints, clones induced by infection and by vaccine contracted markedly.

After expansion with viral peptide pools in the ViraFEST assay, antigen-specific CD4+ T cells were sequenced. Isolating CD4+ T cells followed more than 9 days of culture. The healthy vaccine recipients, who had no prior SARS-CoV-2 infection, showed negative nucleocapsid antibodies. The researchers cultured 1.5 million to 2 million PBMC per well with about 11 IU/ml IL-2 and roughly 10 ug/ml peptides. Cells had half their medium changed to IL-2 medium on days 3 and 7. The protocol was immunoSEQ multiplex PCR, while the TCRdb copy is restricted to in-frame clones and leaves out a portion. The data hold 20,000 to 25,000 clones, with roughly two thirds observed a single time. Germline V lookup: CDR1 SGHRS, CDR2 YFSETQ. The CDR3 runs to 14 residues. The V end was cut by 2 bases, the J end by 0 bases, with 8 bases between. Comment on this clone: The antigen remains undetermined.

Sample: CD4+ T cells from PBMCs cultured with HCoV-NL63 spike peptides, taken before COVID-19 vaccination. The receptor was derived from a human donor who received a COVID-19 vaccine. This chain links TRBV5-1 with TRBJ1-2; D not certain. In DNA, the CDR3 is TGCGCCAGCAGCTTATCAACCACTAACTATGGCTACACCTTC. Protein product: CASSLSTTNYGYTF.